This note documents a single TCR beta chain sequence. What it binds is not known. TCRdb's copy holds only in-frame clones and misses some; the assay was immunoSEQ multiplex PCR. Seen here are around 130,000 clones, around 90% observed once, and the top ten hold approximately 1.4%. These data belong to a study of CD4+ T cells in melanoma. The study's findings and limits: CD8+ T cell, macrophage and B cell function reportedly correlated with neoantigen-specific CD4+ T cells. Reportedly, melanoma neoantigen-specific CD4+ T cells showed varied differentiation states.

Germline assignment: CDR1 SEHNR and CDR2 FQNEAQ (reference sequence). CDR3 length: 13 residues. Trimming removed 3 bases at V and 1 base at J, with 6 bases between. The source of this sequence is a human donor with melanoma. This chain uses TRBV7-9 with TRBJ2-5; D is unresolved. CDR3 protein: CASSFSPQETQYF. The CDR3, as DNA: TGTGCCAGCAGCTTTTCACCCCAAGAGACCCAGTACTTC.